These T cell receptor beta chains were read from a single sample in a study of T-cell memory formation after mild COVID-19. TCRdb analysed the 5' RACE reads with MiXCR anew, one entry per CDR3 protein. The sample lists around 390,000 distinct CDR3 sequences, roughly 15% occurring once. Material: PBMCs or a T cell subset sorted from them (not recorded which). The origin of the receptors is a man younger than 35 who had mild COVID-19 (a few samples of this study predate the infection). Cell type and time point are not known. Each CDR3 is given with its conserved first and last residue. A D gene is named only where the DNA matches it firmly. Part of the rows lack a size; the others show once, few, many or a class for expanded clones.

>NA|NA|TRBV30|TRBJ2-3
TGTGCCTGGAAAGAGAGGGATTCCGATACGCAGTATTTT
CAWKERDSDTQYF
>NA|NA|TRBV12-3/TRBV12-4|TRBJ2-4
TGTGCCAGCAGTGGGATGTATCAAAACATTCAGTACTTC
CASSGMYQNIQYF
>TRBD2|many|TRBV10-2|TRBJ2-2
TGCGCCAGCAGTGATCTAGGGCGGGGGACTAACACCGGGGAGCTGTTTTTT
CASSDLGRGTNTGELFF
>TRBD1|few|TRBV28|TRBJ2-3
TGTGCCAGCAGTTTCGGGGACAGGGATGGGACGCAGTATTTT
CASSFGDRDGTQYF
>NA|NA|TRBV5-1|TRBJ2-3
TGCGCCAGCAGCTCCCGGACCAGAACAGATACGCAGTATTTT
CASSSRTRTDTQYF
>NA|few|TRBV16|TRBJ2-3
TGTGCCAGCAGCCAACAGGCAGGGCCAGATACGCAGTATTTT
CASSQQAGPDTQYF
>NA|NA|TRBV29-1|TRBJ1-1
TGCAGCGTCCGGCCCAACCGGGGCACTGAAGCTTTCTTT
CSVRPNRGTEAFF
>TRBD1|few|TRBV30|TRBJ1-5
TGTGCCTGGAGTTGGACAGGAGGTCAGCCCCAGCATTTT
CAWSWTGGQPQHF
>TRBD2|few|TRBV4-1|TRBJ2-2
TGCGCCAGCAGCCAAAAGACCGCCAGCGGGGGTGGCGGGGAGCTGTTTTTT
CASSQKTASGGGGELFF
>NA|few|TRBV7-9|TRBJ1-1
TGTGCCGGGAGGGAGGCCCGACCCGCTGAAGCTTTCTTT
CAGREARPAEAFF
>NA|NA|TRBV9|TRBJ2-7
TGTGCCAGCAGCGTAGCGCCGGGACTTCATTCCTACGAGCAGTACTTC
CASSVAPGLHSYEQYF
>NA|few|TRBV19|TRBJ2-7
TGTGCCAGTAGCATTTCTCGGGGACCAATCTACGAGCAGTACTTC
CASSISRGPIYEQYF
>NA|NA|TRBV6-2/TRBV6-3|TRBJ2-5
TGTGCCAGCAGTTACTCGAATCTAGGGAGTCAAGAGACCCAGTACTTC
CASSYSNLGSQETQYF
>NA|few|TRBV15|TRBJ1-5
TGTGCCACCAGCAGAGATTCAGATAATCAGCCCCAGCATTTT
CATSRDSDNQPQHF
>NA|few|TRBV21-1|TRBJ2-2
TGTGCCAGCAGCACACTCCCGGGACTAGTGAACACCGGGGAGCTGTTTTTT
CASSTLPGLVNTGELFF
>TRBD1|few|TRBV5-6|TRBJ1-1
TGTGCCAGCAGCTTTAGAACAGGGGTCACTGAAGCTTTCTTT
CASSFRTGVTEAFF
>NA|NA|TRBV5-1|TRBJ1-2
TGCGCCAGCAGCTTGGCAGGTCAAAATGGCTACACCTTC
CASSLAGQNGYTF
>NA|NA|TRBV4-2|TRBJ1-5
TGTGCCAGCAGCCAAGATCCAGGACTTCAGCCCCAGCATTTT
CASSQDPGLQPQHF
>TRBD1|NA|TRBV29-1|TRBJ2-2
TGCAGCGGGTCACGTCCGACAGGGGGCAACACCGGGGAGCTGTTTTTT
CSGSRPTGGNTGELFF
>NA|NA|TRBV4-1|TRBJ2-5
TGCGCCAGCAGCCAAGGCGCCACTAGACAAGAGACCCAGTACTTC
CASSQGATRQETQYF
>TRBD1|few|TRBV2|TRBJ2-5
TGTGCCAGCAGGGCAACCGGGACAGGGAGAATCGAGACCCAGTACTTC
CASRATGTGRIETQYF
>TRBD2|NA|TRBV18|TRBJ2-7
TGTGCCAGCTCACCACCGAACCTAGCGGGGCCTTACGAGCAGTACTTC
CASSPPNLAGPYEQYF
>NA|NA|TRBV24-1|TRBJ2-6
TGTGCCACCAGTGATCCAGGGTCCGGGGCCAACGTCCTGACTTTC
CATSDPGSGANVLTF
>NA|NA|TRBV28|TRBJ1-1
TGTGCCAGTCAGGCCCCGGGGGTCACTGAAGCTTTCTTT
CASQAPGVTEAFF
>NA|many|TRBV24-1|TRBJ1-2
TGTGCCACCAGTGAATCCGGGACCGACTATGGCTACACCTTC
CATSESGTDYGYTF
>TRBD1|NA|TRBV5-1|TRBJ1-2
TGCGCCAGCAGCCGGGACAGGATTCATGGCTACACCTTC
CASSRDRIHGYTF
>NA|NA|TRBV7-2|TRBJ2-7
TGTGCCAGCAGCTACGAGCCGGGTCTTGCTCCGACGGAGCAGTACTTC
CASSYEPGLAPTEQYF
>TRBD1|NA|TRBV6-5|TRBJ1-5
TGTGCCAGCAGTAACAGACAGGGGGGTCAGCCCCAGCATTTT
CASSNRQGGQPQHF